This T cell receptor (beta chain) was found in a study of long-term antiretroviral therapy in people with HIV. A v3.0 immunoSEQ assay was performed at survey level. Only in-frame clones appear in the TCRdb table, and some are missing; sequencing was by immunoSEQ multiplex PCR. The sample lists about 50,000 clones, about 86% occurring once. Findings of the study overall: Following ART, diversity rose but still fell short of transplant donor controls.

Concerning this clone itself: Its antigen is not known.

Everyone in the study who had HIV was treated in the United States. Here the sequenced sample was unsorted PBMCs, taken 0.8 years after starting antiretroviral therapy. This TCR was sampled from a woman between 18 and 30 years old with HIV.

CDR3 sequence: CASSFTGRDYSYNEQFF. DNA for the CDR3: TGTGCCAGCAGTTTTACCGGACGGGACTACTCCTACAATGAGCAGTTCTTC. The V and J genes are TRBV7-9 and TRBJ2-1; 7 bases fit TRBD2. The CDR3 has 17 residues. V trimming: 6 bases; J trimming: 0 bases; junction bases outside the gene matches: 11. The germline V gene encodes CDR1 SEHNR and CDR2 FQNEAQ (reference sequence). Combining the CDR3 with reference TRBV7-9 and TRBJ2-1 gives the whole variable domain DTGVSQNPRHKITKRGQNVTFRCDPISEHNRLYWYRQTLGQGPEFLTYFQNEAQLEKSRLLSDRFSAERPKGSFSTLEIQRTEQGDSAMYLCASSFTGRDYSYNEQFFGPGTRLTVL.